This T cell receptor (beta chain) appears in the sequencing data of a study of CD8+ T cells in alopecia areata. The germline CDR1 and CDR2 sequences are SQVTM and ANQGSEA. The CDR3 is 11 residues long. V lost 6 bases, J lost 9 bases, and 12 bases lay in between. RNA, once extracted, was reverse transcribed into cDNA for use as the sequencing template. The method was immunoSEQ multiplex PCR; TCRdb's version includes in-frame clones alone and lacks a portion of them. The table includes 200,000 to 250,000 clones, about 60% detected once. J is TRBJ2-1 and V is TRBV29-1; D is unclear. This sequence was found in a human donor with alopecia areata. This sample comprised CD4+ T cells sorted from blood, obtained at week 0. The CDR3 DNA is TGCAGCGTCAAGGGTTGGGGTGAGCAGTTCTTC. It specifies CSVKGWGEQFF.